The 13 T cell receptor beta chains in this list originate from one sample, sequenced in a study of identical twins. MiXCR, applied by TCRdb to the 5' RACE reads, yields one record per CDR3 protein. Here the sample spans 500,000 to 550,000 distinct CDR3 sequences, approximately 22% being singletons. These data were likewise used in another study, on T cells expressing NK-cell markers.

The source material was CD4+ T cells sorted from blood. The receptors originated from a woman between 18 and 29 years old in good health.

This clonotype was observed a few times. This chain uses TRBV12-3 or TRBV12-4 with TRBJ2-5; D is undetermined. Between the trimmed V and J ends, which lost 7 bases and 5 bases, there was a span of 8 bases. This CDR3 has 11 residues. CDR3 in DNA: TGTGCCAGCACCCTGAGTGAGACCCAGTACTTC. This encodes CASTLSETQYF.

CDR3 sequence: CASSSTGRITSGYTF. In DNA form, the CDR3 reads TGTGCCAGCAGTTCGACAGGGCGCATCACCTCTGGCTACACCTTC. The chain has TRBV12-3 or TRBV12-4 and TRBJ1-2; 7 nucleotides align to TRBD1. This CDR3 contains 15 residues. V gave up 4 bases and J gave up 7 bases; unmatched junction bases: 12.

This clonotype was observed a handful of times. The gene calls are TRBV7-3 and TRBJ2-6; D is unclear. The CDR3 loop spans 15 amino acids. Trimming took off 8 bases at V and 0 bases at J, with 11 bases between the two ends. The germline V gene encodes CDR1 SGHTA and CDR2 FQGTGA. The CDR3 is CASRHTSSGANVLTF. The CDR3 DNA reads TGTGCCAGCCGTCATACCAGCTCTGGGGCCAACGTCCTGACTTTC.

This clonotype was seen repeatedly, ten times or more. The chain employs TRBV20-1 and TRBJ2-3; D not resolved. The CDR3 is 13 amino acids. CDR1 and CDR2 from the germline V gene are DFQATT and SNEGSKA (reference sequence). V lost 0 bases and J lost 5, with 9 bases in between. The CDR3 region has the DNA TGCAGTGCTAGAGATCCTCTAGTAGATACGCAGTATTTT. It codes for CSARDPLVDTQYF.

This clonotype showed up many times. CDR3 amino acids: CASSSFGAGVADTQYF. The CDR3 bases are TGTGCCAGCAGCTCTTTTGGGGCGGGAGTCGCAGATACGCAGTATTTT. The V call is TRBV5-6, the J call TRBJ2-3, with TRBD2 matching 7 bases. Germline CDR1 and CDR2: SGHDT and YYEEEE. J lost 4 bases, V lost 3 bases, and 11 bases had no gene match. The CDR3 is made up of 16 amino acids.

The V call is TRBV27, the J call TRBJ2-3, with 10 bases fitting TRBD1. This CDR3 is 15 amino acids long. Germline V CDR1 and CDR2: MNHEY, SMNVEV (reference sequence). V dropped 5 bases and J dropped 6; count of bases not matched to a gene: 8. CDR3 sequence reads: CASSLRQGARDTQYF. The CDR3 region has the DNA TGTGCCAGCAGTCTAAGACAGGGGGCAAGGGATACGCAGTATTTT.

The V call is TRBV4-1, the J call TRBJ2-7, with 9 bases that match TRBD1. The CDR3 covers 16 residues. The V gene's germline CDR1 is MGHRA and CDR2 YSYEKL. After removal of 3 bases from V and 2 bases from J, the junction contained 8 bases not matched to a gene. The CDR3 reads CASSQGRGQGTYEQYF. CDR3 sequence (DNA): TGCGCCAGCAGCCAGGGGAGGGGACAGGGTACCTACGAGCAGTACTTC.

This clonotype was detected only a few times. V and J are TRBV3-1 and TRBJ2-1, with 8 positions matching TRBD2. The J segment lost 3 bases and the V segment lost 4 bases, leaving 8 bases of the junction unmatched. The CDR3 length is 16 residues. The germline V gene encodes CDR1 LGHDT and CDR2 YNNKEL (reference sequence). The CDR3 is CASSRGLAEYYNEQFF. CDR3 nucleotides: TGTGCCAGCAGCCGCGGACTAGCTGAATACTACAATGAGCAGTTCTTC.

This clonotype was found a few times. V gene TRBV20-1 combines with J gene TRBJ2-1; 8 nucleotides line up with TRBD1. J was trimmed by 8 bases and V by 5 bases; bases with no gene match: 14. In germline, CDR1 is DFQATT, CDR2 SNEGSKA (reference sequence). This CDR3 has 15 residues. The DNA of the CDR3 is TGCAGTGCTCGCACTGGCAGGGGGCAGCTGGATGAGCAGTTCTTC. It is translated as CSARTGRGQLDEQFF.

This clonotype was seen ten or more times. The rearrangement uses TRBV4-3 and TRBJ2-7; no firm D call. Trimming removed 1 base from V and 0 bases from J, with 10 bases in between. The CDR3 covers 15 residues. Germline lookup yields CDR1 LGHNA and CDR2 YSLEER. CDR3 loop: CASSQGSGISYEQYF. The CDR3 bases are TGCGCCAGCAGCCAAGGTTCAGGAATCTCCTACGAGCAGTACTTC.

The chain uses TRBV14 and TRBJ2-1, with D perhaps assigned TRBD1 or TRBD2 (5 bases each). Trimming cost V 2 bases and J 8 bases, with 22 bases left between them. The germline V gene has CDR1 SGHDN and CDR2 FVKESK. CDR3 length equals 17 residues. For the CDR3, the DNA is TGTGCCAGCAGCCAACTATCCCCGGGACGCCCAAGTGATGAGCAGTTCTTC. Amino acids: CASSQLSPGRPSDEQFF.

The chain links TRBV5-6 to TRBJ2-1; 10 bases are shared with TRBD2. In germline, CDR1 is SGHDT, CDR2 YYEEEE. The CDR3 extends over 15 amino acids. The J segment lost 6 bases and the V segment lost 3 bases, leaving 6 bases of the junction unmatched. CDR3 bases: TGTGCCAGCAGCTCACCGACTAGCGGGCGCAATGAGCAGTTCTTC. It codes for CASSSPTSGRNEQFF.

This clonotype came up a few times. The genes are TRBV12-3 or TRBV12-4 and TRBJ2-1; 14 positions match TRBD2. Germline trimming cut 5 bases from V and 8 bases from J; bases unmatched to any gene: 8. The CDR3 totals 16 residues. This CDR3 reads CASSPPGTSGSHEQFF. Here the CDR3 DNA reads TGTGCCAGCAGTCCCCCCGGGACTAGCGGGAGTCATGAGCAGTTCTTC.